This T cell receptor beta chain was documented in a study of T and B cells in COVID-19 patients. For this clonotype: The antigen is unknown. A much more abundant neighbour one base away suggests this may be a read error.

General study points: At recovery TRB diversity and richness exceeded healthy donors, after highly clonal active COVID-19 repertoires. Patients with COVID-19 reportedly showed strongly skewed T cell receptor beta variable and joining gene usage.

From blood, roughly 220-550 ng of genomic DNA served as TRB template. The CDR3 covers 11 residues. Germline V gene lookup returns CDR1 MNHEY and CDR2 SMNVEV (reference sequence). TRB rearrangements were amplified by multiplex PCR with BIOMED2 TRB-A/B primers. TCRdb called the multiplex PCR reads again in MiXCR, with one record for every CDR3 protein. This table has around 25,000 distinct CDR3 sequences, approximately 30% appearing once. V gene TRBV27 combines with J gene TRBJ2-3; D remains unclear. This sequence originates from a human donor who had recovered from COVID-19. The sample consisted of blood. Here the CDR3 DNA reads TGTGCCAGCAGTAGGAGTGATACGCATTATTTT. Translated: CASSRSDTHYF.